Following are 10 T cell receptor beta chains from one sample sequenced in a study of T-cell memory formation after mild COVID-19. TCRdb ran MiXCR on the 5' RACE reads and lists one entry per CDR3 protein. The data hold some 320,000 distinct CDR3 sequences, with over 11% observed a single time. Sequencing was done on a sample of PBMCs or a T cell subset sorted from them (not recorded which). The receptors derive from a man younger than 35 who had mild COVID-19 (a few samples of this study predate the infection). Cell type and time point are not known.

This sequence joins TRBV29-1 and TRBJ2-2; TRBD2 matches at 10 bases. Germline V CDR1 and CDR2: SQVTM, ANQGSEA. The CDR3 is 16 amino acids. J lost 4 bases, V lost 4 bases, and 9 bases had no gene match. The CDR3 DNA reads as TGCAGCGTTGGTTCCTCCTGGACTAGCGGCACCGGGGAGCTGTTTTTT. Protein: CSVGSSWTSGTGELFF.

This clonotype was picked up a small number of times. The genes are TRBV7-2 and TRBJ2-7; unclear D gene. Germline CDR1 is SGHTA and CDR2 is FQGNSA. V was cut by 5 bases and J by 1 base, with 12 bases left in between. There are 14 residues in the CDR3. The CDR3 coding sequence is TGTGCCAGCAGCCCAGGTCCTGGGTCCTACGAGCAGTACGTC. This sequence encodes CASSPGPGSYEQYV.

The genes are TRBV10-2 and TRBJ2-2; possibly TRBD2 for D (6 bases). V lost 1 base and J 2 bases, leaving 11 bases between the germline ends. In germline, CDR1 is WSHSY, CDR2 SAAADI. This CDR3 has 16 amino acids. The CDR3 loop is CASSEWLASNTGELFF. CDR3 bases: TGCGCCAGCAGTGAGTGGCTAGCGAGCAACACCGGGGAGCTGTTTTTT.

CDR3 amino acids: CASNLKPRRDRDTGELFF. The CDR3 DNA is TGTGCCAGCAACTTGAAACCTCGCCGGGACAGGGACACCGGGGAGCTGTTTTTT. The chain joins TRBV11-2 to TRBJ2-2, with 9 bases fitting TRBD1. The CDR3 has 18 amino acids. Germline loops: CDR1 SGHAT, CDR2 FQNNGV. J lost 3 bases, V lost 7 bases, and 15 bases had no gene match.

This rearrangement joins TRBV6-6 to TRBJ1-2; TRBD1 might be the D (5 bases). The CDR3 has 15 residues. The germline V and J ends were trimmed by 7 bases and 1 base, with 16 bases remaining between them. Germline-derived CDR1 and CDR2 are MNHNY and SVGAGI (reference sequence). Written as DNA, the CDR3 is TGTGCCAGCAATAAAGGGGACCAAAGTAACTATGGCTACACCTTC. Amino acids: CASNKGDQSNYGYTF.

This clonotype came up a few times. The chain uses TRBV6-6 and TRBJ1-4; tentative D call: TRBD1 (6 bases). The CDR3 covers 15 residues. Germline CDR1 MNHNY, CDR2 SVGAGI (reference sequence). Trimming removed 7 bases at V and 0 bases at J, with 12 bases between. In DNA, the CDR3 is TGTGCCAGCATTGGGGGGCATGCAACTAATGAAAAACTGTTTTTT. Translating it yields CASIGGHATNEKLFF.

V is TRBV24-1 and J is TRBJ2-3; D unresolved. CDR3 length: 15 residues. V was shortened by 5 bases and J by 4 bases, with 15 bases between the two germline ends. Germline CDR1 is KGHDR and CDR2 is SFDVKD. The CDR3 here is CATSGGVSGPDTQYF. Written as DNA, the CDR3 is TGTGCCACCAGTGGTGGGGTAAGTGGCCCAGATACGCAGTATTTT.

CDR3 nucleotide sequence: TGTGCCAGCAGCGGGGTCCCTCTGGAGACCCAGTACTTC. Translation gives CASSGVPLETQYF. This chain uses TRBV9 with TRBJ2-5; D unclear. The germline CDR1 and CDR2 sequences are SGDLS and YYNGEE. V was trimmed by 3 bases and J by 5 bases, leaving 11 bases between them. The CDR3 runs 13 residues.

A single count supports this clonotype. This sequence joins TRBV19 and TRBJ1-1; 7 nucleotides match TRBD1. From germline, CDR1 is LNHDA and CDR2 SQIVND (reference sequence). This CDR3 comprises 10 residues. Trimming took 9 bases from V and 8 from J; bases not matched to a gene: 3. The CDR3 is CASWDSEAFF. The CDR3 DNA sequence: TGTGCCAGCTGGGACAGCGAAGCTTTCTTT.

This rearrangement joins TRBV12-3 or TRBV12-4 to TRBJ1-5; D not certain. Deletions cut 8 bases from V and 4 bases from J, with 9 bases between. CDR3 length: 12 residues. The CDR3 nucleotides are TGTGCCAGCGCAGTCGATAATCAGCCCCAGCATTTT. This gives the protein CASAVDNQPQHF.